Listed here is a single T cell receptor (beta chain). This record comes from a study of blood T cell repertoires in COVID-19. Generated by immunoSEQ multiplex PCR, the TCRdb table keeps only in-frame clones and is missing some. The data contain 220,000 or so clones, around 90% of them singletons. The V segment lost 5 bases and the J segment 6 bases; nucleotides outside the gene matches: 7. Looked up from germline, CDR1 is SGHNT and CDR2 is YENEEA. The CDR3 consists of 15 residues. The rearrangement joins TRBV11-3 to TRBJ2-2, with 9 bases identical to TRBD1. This TCR came from a young man who had been exposed to COVID-19. What was sequenced was PBMCs or T cells enriched from blood (not recorded which). CDR3 amino acids: CASSPGQGDAGELFF. The DNA of the CDR3 is TGTGCCAGCAGCCCGGGACAGGGTGACGCCGGGGAGCTGTTTTTT.